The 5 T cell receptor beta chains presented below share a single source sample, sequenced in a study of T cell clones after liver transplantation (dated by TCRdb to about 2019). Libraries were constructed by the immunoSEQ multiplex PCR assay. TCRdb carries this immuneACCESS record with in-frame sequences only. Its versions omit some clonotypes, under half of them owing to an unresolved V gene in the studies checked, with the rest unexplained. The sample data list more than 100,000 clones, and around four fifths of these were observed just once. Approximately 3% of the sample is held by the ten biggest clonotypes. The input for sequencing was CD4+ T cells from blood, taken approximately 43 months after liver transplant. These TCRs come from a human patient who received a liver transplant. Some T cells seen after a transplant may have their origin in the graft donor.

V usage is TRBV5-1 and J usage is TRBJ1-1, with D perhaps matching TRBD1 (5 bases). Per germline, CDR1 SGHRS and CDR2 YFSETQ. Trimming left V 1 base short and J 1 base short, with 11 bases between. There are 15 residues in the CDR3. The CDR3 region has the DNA TGCGCCAGCAGCTTGAGGACAATGGGGAACACTGAAGCTTTCTTT. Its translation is CASSLRTMGNTEAFF. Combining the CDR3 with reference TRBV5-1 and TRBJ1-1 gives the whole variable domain KAGVTQTPRYLIKTRGQQVTLSCSPISGHRSVSWYQQTPGQGLQFLFEYFSETQRNKGNFPGRFSGRQFSNSRSEMNVSTLELGDSALYLCASSLRTMGNTEAFFGQGTRLTVV.

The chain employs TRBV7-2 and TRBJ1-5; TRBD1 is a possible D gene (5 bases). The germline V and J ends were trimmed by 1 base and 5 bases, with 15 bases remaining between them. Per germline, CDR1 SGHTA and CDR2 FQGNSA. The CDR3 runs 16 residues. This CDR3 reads CASSLVRGAQDQPQHF. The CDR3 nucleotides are TGTGCCAGCAGCTTAGTAAGAGGGGCCCAAGATCAGCCCCAGCATTTT. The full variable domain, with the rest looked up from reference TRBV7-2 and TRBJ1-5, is GAGVSQSPSNKVTEKGKDVELRCDPISGHTALYWYRQSLGQGLEFLIYFQGNSAPDKSGLPSDRFSAERTGGSVSTLTIQRTQQEDSAVYLCASSLVRGAQDQPQHFGDGTRLSIL.

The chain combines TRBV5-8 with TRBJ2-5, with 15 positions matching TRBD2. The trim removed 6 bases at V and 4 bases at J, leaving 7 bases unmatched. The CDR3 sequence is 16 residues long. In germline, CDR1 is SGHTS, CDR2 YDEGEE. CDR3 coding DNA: TGTGCCAGCACCCCGGGACTAGCGGGAGGACGAGAGACCCAGTACTTC. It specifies CASTPGLAGGRETQYF.

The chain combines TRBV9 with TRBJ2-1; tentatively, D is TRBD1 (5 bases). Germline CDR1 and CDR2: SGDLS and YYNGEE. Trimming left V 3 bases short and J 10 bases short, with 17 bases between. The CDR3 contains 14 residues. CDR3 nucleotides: TGTGCCAGCAGCGCCACCCCAAGCGCAGGGGAGCAGTTCTTC. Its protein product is CASSATPSAGEQFF.

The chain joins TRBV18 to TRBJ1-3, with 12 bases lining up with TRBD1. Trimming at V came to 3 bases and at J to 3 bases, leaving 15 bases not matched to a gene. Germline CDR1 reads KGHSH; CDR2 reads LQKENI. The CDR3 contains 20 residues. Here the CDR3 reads CASSPRTTGQGASFGNTIYF. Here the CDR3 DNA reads TGTGCCAGCTCACCGAGGACGACGGGACAGGGGGCTTCGTTTGGAAACACCATATATTTT.